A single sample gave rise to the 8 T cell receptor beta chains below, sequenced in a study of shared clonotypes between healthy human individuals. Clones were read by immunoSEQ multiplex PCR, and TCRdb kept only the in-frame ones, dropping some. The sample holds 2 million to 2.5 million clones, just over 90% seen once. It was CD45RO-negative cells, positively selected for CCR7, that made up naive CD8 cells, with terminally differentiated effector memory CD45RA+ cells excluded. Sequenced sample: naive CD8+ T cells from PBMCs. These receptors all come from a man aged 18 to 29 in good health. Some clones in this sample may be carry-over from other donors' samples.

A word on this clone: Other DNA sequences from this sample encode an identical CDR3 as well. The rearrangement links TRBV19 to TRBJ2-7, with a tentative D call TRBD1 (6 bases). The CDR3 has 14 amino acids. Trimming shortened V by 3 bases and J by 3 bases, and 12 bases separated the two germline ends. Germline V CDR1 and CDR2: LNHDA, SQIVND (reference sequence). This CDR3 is CASSIRGGFYEQYF. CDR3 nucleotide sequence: TGTGCCAGTAGTATTAGAGGGGGTTTCTACGAGCAGTACTTC.

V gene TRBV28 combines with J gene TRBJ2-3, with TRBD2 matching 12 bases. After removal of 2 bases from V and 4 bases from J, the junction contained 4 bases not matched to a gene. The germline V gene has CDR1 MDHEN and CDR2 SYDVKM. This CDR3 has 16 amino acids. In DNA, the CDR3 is TGTGCCAGCAGTTTACGGACTAGCGGGAAGGCAGATACGCAGTATTTT. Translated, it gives CASSLRTSGKADTQYF. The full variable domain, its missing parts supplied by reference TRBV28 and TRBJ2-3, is DVKVTQSSRYLVKRTGEKVFLECVQDMDHENMFWYRQDPGLGLRLIYFSYDVKMKEKGDIPEGYSVSREKKERFSLILESASTNQTSMYLCASSLRTSGKADTQYFGPGTRLTVL.

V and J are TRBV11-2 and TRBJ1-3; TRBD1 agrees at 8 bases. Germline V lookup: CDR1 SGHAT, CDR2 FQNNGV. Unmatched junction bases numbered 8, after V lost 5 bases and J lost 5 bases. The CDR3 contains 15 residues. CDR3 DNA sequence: TGTGCCAGCAGCCTCATCGACAGGGGTAGAAACACCATATATTTT. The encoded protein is CASSLIDRGRNTIYF.

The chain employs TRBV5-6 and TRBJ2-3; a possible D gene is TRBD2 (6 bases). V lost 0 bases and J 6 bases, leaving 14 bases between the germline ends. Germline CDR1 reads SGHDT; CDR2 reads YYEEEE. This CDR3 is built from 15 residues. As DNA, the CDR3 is TGTGCCAGCAGCTTGGAGGCGGGGTTGTGGGATACGCAGTATTTT. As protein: CASSLEAGLWDTQYF.

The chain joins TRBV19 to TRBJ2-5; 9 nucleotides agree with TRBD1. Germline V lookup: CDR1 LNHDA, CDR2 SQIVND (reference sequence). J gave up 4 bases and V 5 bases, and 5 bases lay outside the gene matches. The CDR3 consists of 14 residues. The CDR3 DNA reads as TGTGCCAGTAGTCAGTGGGGACAGGGAGAGACCCAGTACTTC. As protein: CASSQWGQGETQYF.

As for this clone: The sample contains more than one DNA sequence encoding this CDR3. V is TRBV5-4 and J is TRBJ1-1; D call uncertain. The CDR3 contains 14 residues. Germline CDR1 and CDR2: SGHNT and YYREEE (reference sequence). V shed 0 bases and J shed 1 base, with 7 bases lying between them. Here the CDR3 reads CASSLEGRNTEAFF. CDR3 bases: TGTGCCAGCAGCTTGGAGGGCAGGAACACTGAAGCTTTCTTT.

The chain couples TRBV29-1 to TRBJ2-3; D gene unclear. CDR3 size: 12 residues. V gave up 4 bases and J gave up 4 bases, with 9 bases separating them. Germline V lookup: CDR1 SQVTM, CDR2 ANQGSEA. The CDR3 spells CSVVWNPDTQYF. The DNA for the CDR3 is TGCAGCGTTGTCTGGAACCCAGATACGCAGTATTTT.

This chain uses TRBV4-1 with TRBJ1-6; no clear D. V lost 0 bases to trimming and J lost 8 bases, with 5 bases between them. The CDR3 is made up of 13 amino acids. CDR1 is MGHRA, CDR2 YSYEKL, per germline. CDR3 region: CASSQENHSPLHF. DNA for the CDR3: TGCGCCAGCAGCCAAGAAAATCATTCACCCCTCCACTTT.